This TCR beta chain came from a study of cytomegalovirus exposure and HLA in healthy donors. From the roughly 120-subject validation cohort, which was separate from the roughly 670-subject first cohort, the donors were drawn. Trimming left V 8 bases short and J 3 bases short, with 13 bases between. The germline gives CDR1 SNHLY, CDR2 FYNNEI. The CDR3 sequence is 13 residues long. Sequencing used immunoSEQ multiplex PCR; TCRdb keeps in-frame clones, though not all of them. The data show more than 250,000 clones, approximately 90% seen once. The TCR was taken from a woman under 40 in good health and CMV-seropositive. Source material: PBMCs. This chain joins TRBV2 and TRBJ1-1; D not certain. CDR3 nucleotide sequence: TGTGCCAGCCGCAGAGACGGATACACTGAAGCTTTCTTT. It specifies CASRRDGYTEAFF.